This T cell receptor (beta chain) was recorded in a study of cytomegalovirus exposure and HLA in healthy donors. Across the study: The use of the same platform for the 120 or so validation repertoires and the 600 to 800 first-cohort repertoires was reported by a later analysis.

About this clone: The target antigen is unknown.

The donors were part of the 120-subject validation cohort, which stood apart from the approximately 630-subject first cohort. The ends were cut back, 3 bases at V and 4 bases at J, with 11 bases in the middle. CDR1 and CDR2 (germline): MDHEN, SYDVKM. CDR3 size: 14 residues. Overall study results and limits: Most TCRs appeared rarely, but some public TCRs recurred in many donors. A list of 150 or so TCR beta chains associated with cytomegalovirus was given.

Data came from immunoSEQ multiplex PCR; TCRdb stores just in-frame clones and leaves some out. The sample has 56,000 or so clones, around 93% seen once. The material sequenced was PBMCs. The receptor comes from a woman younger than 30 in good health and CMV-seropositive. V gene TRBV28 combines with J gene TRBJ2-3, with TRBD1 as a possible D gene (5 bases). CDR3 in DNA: TGTGCCAGCAGTTTTTCGGCAGGGCCAGATACGCAGTATTTT. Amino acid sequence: CASSFSAGPDTQYF.